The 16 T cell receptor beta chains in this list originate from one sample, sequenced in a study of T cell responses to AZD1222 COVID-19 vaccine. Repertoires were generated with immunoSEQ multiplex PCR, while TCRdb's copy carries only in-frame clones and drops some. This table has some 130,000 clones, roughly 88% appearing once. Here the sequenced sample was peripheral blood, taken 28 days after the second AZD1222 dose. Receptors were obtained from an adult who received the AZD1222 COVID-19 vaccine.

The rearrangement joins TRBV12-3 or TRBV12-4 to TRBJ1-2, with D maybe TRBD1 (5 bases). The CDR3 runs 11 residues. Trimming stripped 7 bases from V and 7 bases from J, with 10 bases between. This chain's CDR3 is CASTTGGGYTF. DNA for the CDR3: TGTGCCAGCACTACAGGAGGTGGCTACACCTTC.

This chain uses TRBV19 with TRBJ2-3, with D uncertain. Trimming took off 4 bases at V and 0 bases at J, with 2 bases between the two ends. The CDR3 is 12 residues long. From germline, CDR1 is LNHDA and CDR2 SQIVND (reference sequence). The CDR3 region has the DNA TGTGCCAGTAGTAGGAGCACAGATACGCAGTATTTT. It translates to CASSRSTDTQYF.

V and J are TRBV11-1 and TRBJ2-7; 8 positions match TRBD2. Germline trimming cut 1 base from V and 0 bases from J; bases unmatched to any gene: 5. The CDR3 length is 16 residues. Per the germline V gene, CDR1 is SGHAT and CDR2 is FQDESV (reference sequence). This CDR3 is CASSLGYSGTSYEQYF. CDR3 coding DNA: TGTGCCAGCAGCTTAGGATATAGCGGGACCTCCTACGAGCAGTACTTC.

CDR3 coding DNA: TGCGCCAGCAGTGAGTCGGCGGGGACGACCTACGAGCAGTACTTC. Protein: CASSESAGTTYEQYF. This chain connects TRBV10-2 to TRBJ2-7; possible D gene TRBD2, 6 bases. The length of the CDR3 is 15 residues. Looked up from germline, CDR1 is WSHSY and CDR2 is SAAADI. Trimming pared 0 bases from V and 2 bases from J, leaving 11 bases between.

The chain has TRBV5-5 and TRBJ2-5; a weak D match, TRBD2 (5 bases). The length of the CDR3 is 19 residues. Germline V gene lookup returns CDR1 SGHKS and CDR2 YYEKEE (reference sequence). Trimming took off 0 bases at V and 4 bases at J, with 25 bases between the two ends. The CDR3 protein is CASSLDLGAWRAGVETQYF. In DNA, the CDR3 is TGTGCCAGCAGCTTGGATCTGGGAGCATGGCGGGCCGGGGTAGAGACCCAGTACTTC.

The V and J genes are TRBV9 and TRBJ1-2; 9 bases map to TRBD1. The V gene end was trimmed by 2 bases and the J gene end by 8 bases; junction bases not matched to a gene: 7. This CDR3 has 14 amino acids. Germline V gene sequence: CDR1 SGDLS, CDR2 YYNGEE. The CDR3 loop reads CASSVGDRVRGYTF. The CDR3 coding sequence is TGTGCCAGCAGCGTGGGGGACAGGGTAAGGGGCTACACCTTC.

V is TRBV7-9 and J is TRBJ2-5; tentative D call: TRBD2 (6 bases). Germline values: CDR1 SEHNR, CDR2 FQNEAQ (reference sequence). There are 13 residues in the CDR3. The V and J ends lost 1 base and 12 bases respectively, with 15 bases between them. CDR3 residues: CASSLGDSGEEYF. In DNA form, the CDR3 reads TGTGCCAGCAGCTTAGGGGATAGCGGAGAGGAGTACTTC.

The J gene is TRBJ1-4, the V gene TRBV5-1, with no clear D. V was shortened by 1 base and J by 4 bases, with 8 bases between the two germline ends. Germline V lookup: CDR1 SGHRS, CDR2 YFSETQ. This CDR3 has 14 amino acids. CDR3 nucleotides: TGCGCCAGCAGCTTGAGCAGCGTTAATGAAAAACTGTTTTTT. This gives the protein CASSLSSVNEKLFF. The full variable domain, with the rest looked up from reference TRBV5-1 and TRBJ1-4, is KAGVTQTPRYLIKTRGQQVTLSCSPISGHRSVSWYQQTPGQGLQFLFEYFSETQRNKGNFPGRFSGRQFSNSRSEMNVSTLELGDSALYLCASSLSSVNEKLFFGSGTQLSVL.

CDR3 bases: TGTGCCAGCTCACCCTTGATAGACGACGGCTACACCTTC. This translates into CASSPLIDDGYTF. The rearrangement links TRBV18 to TRBJ1-2; D is unresolved. In germline, CDR1 is KGHSH, CDR2 LQKENI. CDR3 size: 13 residues. V was trimmed by 3 bases and J by 8 bases, leaving 13 bases between them.

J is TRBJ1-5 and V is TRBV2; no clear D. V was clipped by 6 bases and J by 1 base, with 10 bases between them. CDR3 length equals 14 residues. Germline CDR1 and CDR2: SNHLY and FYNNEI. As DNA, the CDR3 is TGTGCCAGCAGAATGGGTCAGAGCAATCAGCCCCAGCATTTT. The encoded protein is CASRMGQSNQPQHF.

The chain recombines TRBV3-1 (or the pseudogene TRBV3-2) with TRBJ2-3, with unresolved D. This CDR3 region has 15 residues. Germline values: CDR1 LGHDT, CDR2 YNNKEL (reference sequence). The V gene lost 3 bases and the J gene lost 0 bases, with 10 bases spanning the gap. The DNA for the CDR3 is TGTGCCAGCAGCCAGTTCGGGTTAAGCACAGATACGCAGTATTTT. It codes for CASSQFGLSTDTQYF.

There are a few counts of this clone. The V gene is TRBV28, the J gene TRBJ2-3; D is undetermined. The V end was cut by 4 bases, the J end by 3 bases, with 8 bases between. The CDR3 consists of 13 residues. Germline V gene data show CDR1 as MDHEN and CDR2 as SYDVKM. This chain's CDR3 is CASSWEGTDTQYF. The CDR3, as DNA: TGTGCCAGCAGTTGGGAAGGAACAGATACGCAGTATTTT. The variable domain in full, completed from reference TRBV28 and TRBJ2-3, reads DVKVTQSSRYLVKRTGEKVFLECVQDMDHENMFWYRQDPGLGLRLIYFSYDVKMKEKGDIPEGYSVSREKKERFSLILESASTNQTSMYLCASSWEGTDTQYFGPGTRLTVL.

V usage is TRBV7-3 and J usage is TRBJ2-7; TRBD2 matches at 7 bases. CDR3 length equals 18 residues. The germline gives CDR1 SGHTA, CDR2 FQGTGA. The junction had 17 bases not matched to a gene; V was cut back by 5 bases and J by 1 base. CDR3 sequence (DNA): TGTGCCAGCAGCCCTTGGGCCGGGAGGACTACGCCATCCTACGAGCAGTACTTC. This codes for CASSPWAGRTTPSYEQYF.

The CDR3 here is CASTPSPGLSSYEQYF. The CDR3 DNA follows: TGTGCCAGCACGCCTTCCCCGGGCCTCAGCTCCTACGAGCAGTACTTC. This rearrangement joins TRBV11-2 to TRBJ2-7; no reliable D call. V was cut by 7 bases and J by 0 bases, with 19 bases left in between. CDR1 is SGHAT and CDR2 is FQNNGV in the germline V gene. This CDR3 has 16 residues.

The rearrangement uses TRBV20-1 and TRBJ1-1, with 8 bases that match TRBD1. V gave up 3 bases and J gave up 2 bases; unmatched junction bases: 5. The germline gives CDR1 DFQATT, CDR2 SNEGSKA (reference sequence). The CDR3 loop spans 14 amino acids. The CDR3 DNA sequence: TGCAGTGCTAGTACCAGGGGGCTCAACACTGAAGCTTTCTTT. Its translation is CSASTRGLNTEAFF.

CDR3 loop: CASSPVPPYEQYF. The CDR3 coding sequence is TGTGCCAGCAGTCCCGTTCCCCCCTACGAGCAGTACTTC. V gene TRBV28 combines with J gene TRBJ2-7; D unclear. Germline assignment: CDR1 MDHEN and CDR2 SYDVKM. CDR3 length: 13 residues. Between the trimmed V and J ends, which lost 5 bases and 2 bases, there was a span of 10 bases.